This T cell receptor beta chain was recovered during a study of CD8+ T cells in alopecia areata. Study-wide background: Among treated patients, severity was scored by affected scalp area percentage. Study results and limitations: Because of a solitary nonresponder, the connection of baseline CD8+ expansion to response stays uncertain.

This clone was seen a few times. Its antigen is unidentified. The V gene end was trimmed by 0 bases and the J gene end by 8 bases; junction bases not matched to a gene: 2. CDR3 size: 13 residues. Germline CDR1 and CDR2: SGDLS and YYNGEE. Following extraction, RNA underwent reverse transcription to cDNA, which served as the sequencing template. Sequencing was performed with immunoSEQ multiplex PCR; in TCRdb, only in-frame clones are kept and a portion is missing. In the table there are around 190,000 clones, about three fifths of which are singletons. The treatment: oral pan-JAK inhibitor, 5-10 mg twice daily. Peripheral blood, together with lesional scalp punch biopsies, was collected from alopecia areata patients.

The sequence was obtained from a human donor with alopecia areata. This sequence joins TRBV9 and TRBJ1-2, with 9 bases that match TRBD1. The sample in question was CD4+ T cells sorted from blood, obtained at week 4, from a patient treated with tofacitinib. The CDR3 sequence: CASSVGQGDGYTF. The CDR3 DNA follows: TGTGCCAGCAGCGTAGGACAGGGGGACGGCTACACCTTC.